The 24 T cell receptor beta chains reported below all come from one sample, sequenced in a study of regulatory T cells in long-lasting Graves disease. Sequencing libraries for TCR beta were prepared with iRepertoire HTBI primers and Arm-PCR of CDR3 regions. TCRdb ran MiXCR on the multiplex PCR reads and lists one entry per CDR3 protein. The data hold hundreds of thousands of distinct CDR3 sequences, with 15% observed a single time. Time point specified: newly diagnosed GD, antithyroid drugs for less than 3 months. PBMCs were the source of the RNA used for TCR sequencing. The same data also went into a second study, on T cells in Graves' hyperthyroidism and ophthalmopathy.

Sequencing was performed on peripheral blood mononuclear cells (PBMCs), taken at new diagnosis, from a patient treated with antithyroid drugs. The receptors stem from a woman in her thirties or forties with Graves disease.

There are a few counts of this clonotype. V usage is TRBV19 and J usage is TRBJ1-5; D is ambiguous. Germline V gene lookup returns CDR1 LNHDA and CDR2 SQIVND (reference sequence). This CDR3 spans 12 amino acids. The V end lost 4 bases, the J end lost 3 bases, and 4 bases lay between the germline ends. CDR3 loop: CASSTANQPQHF. The CDR3 region has the DNA TGTGCCAGTAGTACAGCCAATCAGCCCCAGCATTTT.

This clonotype was recorded at least ten times. The chain has TRBV7-9 and TRBJ2-3; 10 bases line up with TRBD2. The CDR3 runs 14 residues. V was pared by 5 bases and J by 5 bases, with 4 bases of the junction left unmatched. Germline V gene sequence: CDR1 SEHNR, CDR2 FQNEAQ (reference sequence). This chain's CDR3 is CASSQGLAKDTQYF. CDR3 nucleotide sequence: TGTGCCAGCAGCCAGGGACTAGCGAAAGATACGCAGTATTTT.

This clonotype was observed a few times. An end of the junction does not agree with germline; a read error may underlie this. The chain is built from TRBV4-1 and TRBJ2-1; maybe TRBD2 (5 bases). The CDR3 contains 15 residues. Germline V gives CDR1 MGHRA, CDR2 YSYEKL. The CDR3 nucleotides read TGTGCCAGCAGCCAAAAGCGGAGAAACTACAATGAGCAGTTCTTC. Encoded protein: CASSQKRRNYNEQFF.

In its sample, this clonotype was seen a few times. The J gene is TRBJ2-7, the V gene TRBV20-1; 9 nucleotides line up with TRBD2. Trimming cost V 6 bases and J 6 bases; bases outside gene matches: 12. Germline V lookup: CDR1 DFQATT, CDR2 SNEGSKA (reference sequence). The CDR3 length is 14 residues. The CDR3 sequence is CSATGLADPGEQYF. CDR3 in DNA: TGCAGTGCAACGGGACTAGCCGACCCGGGCGAGCAGTACTTC.

The V gene is TRBV20-1, the J gene TRBJ2-5; TRBD2 agrees at 11 bases. Germline-derived CDR1 and CDR2 are DFQATT and SNEGSKA (reference sequence). The CDR3 spans 15 residues. Losses at the gene ends were 5 bases for V and 5 bases for J; bases not matched to a gene: 10. DNA for the CDR3: TGCAGTGCTCGCTGGACTAGCGGGCTTTTGGAGACCCAGTACTTC. Protein sequence: CSARWTSGLLETQYF.

Here the CDR3 DNA reads TGTGCCTGGAGTGTTATACCCTGGGACCGGACAGATACGCAGTATTTT. Protein sequence: CAWSVIPWDRTDTQYF. V usage is TRBV30 and J usage is TRBJ2-3, with D possibly called TRBD1 or TRBD2 (5 bases each). CDR1 and CDR2 from the germline V gene are GTSNPN and SVGIG (reference sequence). V lost 0 bases and J 3 bases, leaving 16 bases between the germline ends. The CDR3 has 16 residues. The full variable domain, its missing parts supplied by reference TRBV30 and TRBJ2-3, is SQTIHQWPATLVQPVGSPLSLECTVEGTSNPNLYWYRQAAGRGLQLLFYSVGIGQISSEVPQNLSASRPQDRQFILSSKKLLLSDSGFYLCAWSVIPWDRTDTQYFGPGTRLTVL.

The rearrangement joins TRBV20-1 to TRBJ1-5, with TRBD1 matching over 8 bases. After removal of 1 base from V and 6 bases from J, the junction contained 8 bases not matched to a gene. CDR1 and CDR2 from the germline V gene are DFQATT and SNEGSKA (reference sequence). The CDR3 runs 15 residues. CDR3 DNA sequence: TGCAGTGCTAGAGTTCCGGACAGGGAGGGTCAGCCCCAGCATTTT. Translation gives CSARVPDREGQPQHF.

This clonotype was picked up many times. V and J are TRBV2 and TRBJ1-4; 8 bases agree with TRBD1. Per germline, CDR1 SNHLY and CDR2 FYNNEI. The junction had 1 base not matched to a gene; V was cut back by 3 bases and J by 4 bases. CDR3 size: 14 residues. CDR3 sequence: CASSEGQDNEKLFF. The CDR3 nucleotides are TGTGCCAGCAGTGAGGGACAGGATAATGAAAAACTGTTTTTT.

This clonotype was recorded many times. The CDR3 DNA reads as TGTGCCACCAGTGATCCGCCAGGAAACGCCGAGGAAGGGGGCTACACCTTC. This encodes CATSDPPGNAEEGGYTF. The rearrangement uses TRBV24-1 and TRBJ1-2; D remains ambiguous. Germline CDR1 is KGHDR and CDR2 is SFDVKD. With 3 bases removed from V and 8 bases from J, the gap between germline ends came to 24 bases. This CDR3 is built from 17 residues.

The chain joins TRBV19 to TRBJ2-3, with 7 bases lining up with TRBD1. This CDR3 is 16 amino acids long. V trimming: 3 bases; J trimming: 2 bases; junction bases outside the gene matches: 8. The germline V gene encodes CDR1 LNHDA and CDR2 SQIVND (reference sequence). The DNA of the CDR3 is TGTGCCAGTAGTATCGGGGCAGGGGGTTACACAGATACGCAGTATTTT. Its protein product is CASSIGAGGYTDTQYF.

This chain joins TRBV11-3 and TRBJ2-1; 8 nucleotides align to TRBD2. The assigned J gene may be wrong: the sequence end matches TRBJ2-5 better. In germline, CDR1 is SGHNT, CDR2 YENEEA. This CDR3 is 14 amino acids long. CDR3 DNA sequence: TGTGCCAGCAGCCCCGGAAGCGGGAGAGAGACCCAGTACTTC. This sequence encodes CASSPGSGRETQYF.

This clonotype was seen only once. This chain connects TRBV11-2 to TRBJ2-3; 9 positions agree with TRBD1. Germline V gene data show CDR1 as SGHAT and CDR2 as FQNNGV. The trim removed 6 bases at V and 0 bases at J, leaving 7 bases unmatched. CDR3 size: 16 residues. The CDR3 coding sequence is TGTGCCAGCAGGAGGACAGGGGCGTTTAGCACAGATACGCAGTATTTT. It specifies CASRRTGAFSTDTQYF.

This sequence joins TRBV3-1 and TRBJ2-7, with TRBD2 identical over 13 bases. This CDR3 region has 18 residues. CDR1 and CDR2 from the germline V gene are LGHDT and YNNKEL (reference sequence). The J segment lost 2 bases and the V segment lost 4 bases, leaving 11 bases of the junction unmatched. This CDR3 is CASSRTSGSATSTYEQYF. The CDR3 DNA is TGTGCCAGCAGCCGGACTAGCGGGAGTGCCACTTCTACCTACGAGCAGTACTTC.

Here the CDR3 reads CSASRRLAGAETQYF. In DNA form, the CDR3 reads TGCAGTGCTTCCCGCAGACTAGCGGGAGCTGAGACCCAGTACTTC. The chain has TRBV20-1 and TRBJ2-5; 12 nucleotides line up with TRBD2. The germline CDR1 and CDR2 sequences are DFQATT and SNEGSKA (reference sequence). This CDR3 spans 15 amino acids. V trimming: 5 bases; J trimming: 5 bases; junction bases outside the gene matches: 9.

This clonotype was picked up a small number of times. The chain is built from TRBV6-1 and TRBJ1-2; TRBD1 aligns across 8 bases. The length of the CDR3 is 15 residues. Germline V gene data show CDR1 as MNHNS and CDR2 as SASEGT. With 1 base clipped from V and 2 bases from J, the junction kept 3 bases outside the gene matches. CDR3 amino acids: CASSEVPGGNYGYTF. The CDR3 DNA is TGTGCCAGCAGTGAAGTTCCAGGGGGCAACTATGGCTACACCTTC.

This clonotype was seen a few times. CDR3: CASSPRRGDVYEQYF. The CDR3 bases are TGTGCCAGCAGCCCCCGAAGAGGGGACGTCTACGAGCAGTACTTC. The chain joins TRBV7-9 to TRBJ2-7, with D perhaps matching TRBD1 or TRBD2 (5 bases each). Germline assignment: CDR1 SEHNR and CDR2 FQNEAQ (reference sequence). The CDR3 loop spans 15 amino acids. Trimming removed 5 bases from V and 3 bases from J, with 17 bases in between.

This clonotype was picked up a small number of times. The rearrangement joins TRBV5-6 to TRBJ2-3; D might be TRBD2 (6 bases). Per the germline V gene, CDR1 is SGHDT and CDR2 is YYEEEE. The V and J ends lost 0 bases and 3 bases respectively, with 11 bases between them. This CDR3 comprises 15 residues. CDR3 region: CASSLGGGITDTQYF. CDR3 nucleotide sequence: TGTGCCAGCAGCTTGGGAGGCGGGATTACAGATACGCAGTATTTT.

In its sample, this clonotype was seen many times. The V gene is TRBV5-8, the J gene TRBJ2-7; no clear D. Between the trimmed V and J ends, which lost 0 bases and 5 bases, there was a span of 15 bases. The CDR3 spans 15 residues. Germline CDR1 and CDR2: SGHTS and YDEGEE. The CDR3 nucleotides are TGTGCCAGCAGCTTGGGGGGTGGACCCAGAGACGAGCAGTACTTC. It yields the protein CASSLGGGPRDEQYF.

This clonotype was detected a few times. The V call is TRBV4-1, the J call TRBJ2-5; perhaps TRBD2 as D (5 bases). The CDR3 contains 14 residues. Germline CDR1 and CDR2: MGHRA and YSYEKL. The germline V and J ends were trimmed by 0 bases and 5 bases, with 10 bases remaining between them. The CDR3 DNA is TGCGCCAGCAGCCAAGATCACGCGGGCGAGACCCAGTACTTC. This sequence encodes CASSQDHAGETQYF.

This clonotype showed up many times. J is TRBJ2-5 and V is TRBV28, with 14 bases identical to TRBD2. V lost 5 bases, J lost 6 bases, and 14 bases stayed unmatched. This CDR3 comprises 18 residues. In germline, CDR1 is MDHEN, CDR2 SYDVKM. The CDR3 DNA follows: TGTGCCAGCAGTAGTGGGACTAGCGGGAGTCGACGCTTGAAGACCCAGTACTTC. This translates into CASSSGTSGSRRLKTQYF.

This clonotype was recorded many times. The CDR3 bases are TGCGCCAGCAGCTTGAGTGTGACTCCTCGGGAGCAGTACTTC. It specifies CASSLSVTPREQYF. V is TRBV5-1 and J is TRBJ2-7; D is unclear. Germline-derived CDR1 and CDR2 are SGHRS and YFSETQ. This CDR3 is 14 amino acids long. Trimming removed 1 base from V and 7 bases from J, with 15 bases in between. Variable domain in full (rest from reference TRBV5-1 and TRBJ2-7): KAGVTQTPRYLIKTRGQQVTLSCSPISGHRSVSWYQQTPGQGLQFLFEYFSETQRNKGNFPGRFSGRQFSNSRSEMNVSTLELGDSALYLCASSLSVTPREQYFGPGTRLTVT.

This clonotype was recorded once. A read error may be the cause here, since a much bigger clone is one base away. The chain recombines TRBV6-1 with TRBJ2-5; 11 bases match TRBD1. The germline CDR1 and CDR2 sequences are MNHNS and SASEGT. The CDR3 totals 16 residues. CDR3 nucleotide sequence: TGTGCCAGCACCCCGGGGACAGGGGGTGGCCAAGAGACCAAGTACTTC. Residues: CASTPGTGGGQETKYF.

This clonotype was detected only a few times. The chain couples TRBV19 to TRBJ2-1; D might be TRBD2 (5 bases). The CDR3 has 16 amino acids. V lost 0 bases, J lost 4 bases, and 13 bases lay in between. Germline V lookup: CDR1 LNHDA, CDR2 SQIVND (reference sequence). The CDR3 is CASSIDHRSGYNEQFF. CDR3 nucleotides: TGTGCCAGTAGTATAGACCACCGGAGCGGTTACAATGAGCAGTTCTTC.

This chain connects TRBV30 to TRBJ1-2; possibly TRBD1 for D (5 bases). V lost 3 bases, J lost 1 base, and 18 bases lay in between. Germline V gene lookup returns CDR1 GTSNPN and CDR2 SVGIG (reference sequence). The CDR3 is 16 residues long. CDR3 nucleotides: TGTGCCTGGAGCAAAAGGGGCGGGCCGGATAACTATGGCTACACCTTC. It is translated as CAWSKRGGPDNYGYTF. Combining the CDR3 with reference TRBV30 and TRBJ1-2 gives the whole variable domain SQTIHQWPATLVQPVGSPLSLECTVEGTSNPNLYWYRQAAGRGLQLLFYSVGIGQISSEVPQNLSASRPQDRQFILSSKKLLLSDSGFYLCAWSKRGGPDNYGYTFGSGTRLTVV.